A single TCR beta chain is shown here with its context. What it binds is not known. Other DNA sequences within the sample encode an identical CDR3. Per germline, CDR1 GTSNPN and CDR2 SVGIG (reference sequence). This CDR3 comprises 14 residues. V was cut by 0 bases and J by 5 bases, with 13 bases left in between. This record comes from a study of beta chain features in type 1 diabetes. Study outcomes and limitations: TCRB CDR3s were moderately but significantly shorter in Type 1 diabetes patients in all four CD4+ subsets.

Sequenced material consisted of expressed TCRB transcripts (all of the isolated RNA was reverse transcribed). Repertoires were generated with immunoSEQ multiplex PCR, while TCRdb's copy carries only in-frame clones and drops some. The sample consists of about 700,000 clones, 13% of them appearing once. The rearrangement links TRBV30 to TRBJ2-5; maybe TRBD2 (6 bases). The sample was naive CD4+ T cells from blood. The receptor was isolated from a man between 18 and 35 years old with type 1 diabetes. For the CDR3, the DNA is TGTGCCTGGAGTGTCCGGGGAGGTGCGGAGACCCAGTACTTC. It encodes CAWSVRGGAETQYF.